These 32 T cell receptor beta chains originate from one sample sequenced in a study of shared clonotypes between healthy human individuals. Using immunoSEQ multiplex PCR, the repertoire was profiled, and TCRdb retains in-frame clones only, with some absent. The table includes approximately 2.4 million clones, 90% to 96% detected once. The specimen was naive CD4+ T cells sorted from blood. Subset indicated: CD45RA+ positively selected. These receptor sequences come from a man between 18 and 35 years old in good health.

The chain couples TRBV7-6 to TRBJ2-7, with a possible D match to TRBD2 (6 bases). CDR1 and CDR2 (germline): SGHVS, FNYEAQ. This CDR3 has 15 residues. V shed 5 bases and J shed 3 bases, with 17 bases lying between them. The CDR3 DNA is TGTGCCAGCAGCCCCTTTAGCGGCCTAAACTACGAGCAGTACTTC. It translates to CASSPFSGLNYEQYF.

Written as DNA, the CDR3 is TGCGCCAGCAGCCCCGGGGAGGCAGTAGAAAAACTGTTTTTT. This translates into CASSPGEAVEKLFF. This sequence joins TRBV5-1 and TRBJ1-4, with D uncertain. This CDR3 comprises 14 residues. Trimming stripped 4 bases from V and 8 bases from J, with 15 bases between. Germline values: CDR1 SGHRS, CDR2 YFSETQ.

The V call is TRBV30, the J call TRBJ2-2; D is ambiguous. Trimming took off 1 base at V and 0 bases at J, with 9 bases between the two ends. Germline values: CDR1 GTSNPN, CDR2 SVGIG (reference sequence). The CDR3 consists of 15 residues. As DNA, the CDR3 is TGTGCCTGGAGTGCCCACCGTTCGAACACCGGGGAGCTGTTTTTT. It encodes CAWSAHRSNTGELFF.

Only one count was recorded for this clone. The chain is built from TRBV5-1 and TRBJ2-7; 7 bases are a match to TRBD1. V shed 4 bases and J 2 bases; nucleotides not matched to a gene: 12. Germline V lookup: CDR1 SGHRS, CDR2 YFSETQ. There are 16 residues in the CDR3. The CDR3 spells CASSVTGTTGAYEQYF. The CDR3 DNA sequence: TGCGCCAGCAGCGTTACCGGAACTACAGGGGCCTACGAGCAGTACTTC.

J is TRBJ1-2 and V is TRBV28, with TRBD1 matching 7 bases. From germline, CDR1 is MDHEN and CDR2 SYDVKM. Trimming at V came to 4 bases and at J to 4 bases, leaving 12 bases not matched to a gene. CDR3 size: 16 residues. In DNA form, the CDR3 reads TGTGCCAGCAGTTCCCCCGCTAGGGGGCGAGGCTATGGCTACACCTTC. Residues: CASSSPARGRGYGYTF.

The chain recombines TRBV30 with TRBJ2-7; D is unclear. V lost 3 bases and J lost 3, with 21 bases in between. The CDR3 loop spans 16 amino acids. Germline loops: CDR1 GTSNPN, CDR2 SVGIG (reference sequence). DNA of the CDR3: TGTGCCTGGAGCTTCCCGGGCAGCGTAGCTTACTACGAGCAGTACTTC. Encoded protein: CAWSFPGSVAYYEQYF.

The chain couples TRBV15 to TRBJ2-5; D is undetermined. This CDR3 comprises 12 residues. The germline CDR1 and CDR2 sequences are LNHNV and YYDKDF (reference sequence). Trimming pared 3 bases from V and 4 bases from J, leaving 6 bases between. The CDR3 loop reads CATSRFAETQYF. The CDR3 DNA is TGTGCCACCAGCAGGTTCGCAGAGACCCAGTACTTC.

The rearrangement uses TRBV20-1 and TRBJ1-4; weak D call: TRBD1 (5 bases). This CDR3 has 11 residues. Looked up from germline, CDR1 is DFQATT and CDR2 is SNEGSKA (reference sequence). Trimming removed 1 base at V and 14 bases at J, with 11 bases between. The CDR3 DNA is TGCAGTGCTAGAGTGGGGGGACGGCTGTTTTTT. Translated: CSARVGGRLFF.

This rearrangement joins TRBV7-9 to TRBJ1-4; unclear D gene. From germline, CDR1 is SEHNR and CDR2 FQNEAQ (reference sequence). The V and J ends lost 5 bases and 3 bases respectively, with 10 bases between them. CDR3 length: 14 residues. The CDR3 DNA sequence: TGTGCCAGCAGCGGAACCCTGGCTAATGAAAAACTGTTTTTT. Protein sequence: CASSGTLANEKLFF.

This clone appeared once. This chain connects TRBV6-1 to TRBJ1-1, with a weak D call TRBD1 (6 bases). The CDR3 sequence is 15 residues long. V was shortened by 2 bases and J by 1 base, with 11 bases between the two germline ends. Germline V gives CDR1 MNHNS, CDR2 SASEGT. CDR3 nucleotide sequence: TGTGCCAGCAGTGAACTAGGGACAACGAACACTGAAGCTTTCTTT. Protein: CASSELGTTNTEAFF.

V gene TRBV11-2 combines with J gene TRBJ1-1; 10 nucleotides align to TRBD1. J gave up 2 bases and V 2 bases, and 5 bases lay outside the gene matches. This CDR3 spans 16 amino acids. The germline gives CDR1 SGHAT, CDR2 FQNNGV. The CDR3 reads CASSLTGTGVNTEAFF. CDR3 DNA: TGTGCCAGCAGCTTAACGGGGACAGGGGTAAACACTGAAGCTTTCTTT.

The chain is built from TRBV19 and TRBJ1-2, with D maybe TRBD1 (5 bases). Between the trimmed V and J ends, which lost 10 bases and 2 bases, there was a span of 20 bases. CDR1 and CDR2 from the germline V gene are LNHDA and SQIVND (reference sequence). The CDR3 has 15 amino acids. CDR3 DNA: TGTGCCACCAATAGGGGCAGCGCCCTCAACTATGGCTACACCTTC. Protein product: CATNRGSALNYGYTF.

This chain connects TRBV6-6 to TRBJ2-5; D may be TRBD2 (6 bases). CDR1 is MNHNY and CDR2 is SVGAGI in the germline V gene (reference sequence). The V end was cut by 2 bases, the J end by 1 base, with 14 bases between. The CDR3 is 16 residues long. The CDR3 DNA reads as TGTGCCAGCAGTTACATCGGGAGAGGGCTCCAAGAGACCCAGTACTTC. It specifies CASSYIGRGLQETQYF.

The chain carries TRBV19 and TRBJ1-3, with D hard to call. The CDR3 has 15 amino acids. Germline V CDR1 and CDR2: LNHDA, SQIVND (reference sequence). V was pared by 7 bases and J by 0 bases, with 13 bases between. The CDR3 loop reads CASNLGGISGNTIYF. CDR3 bases: TGTGCCAGTAACCTAGGAGGGATCTCTGGAAACACCATATATTTT.

To note about this clone: The sample contains more than one DNA sequence encoding this CDR3. This chain connects TRBV5-4 to TRBJ2-5; maybe TRBD2 (6 bases). This CDR3 comprises 13 residues. V was shortened by 4 bases and J by 2 bases, with 9 bases between the two germline ends. Germline CDR1 and CDR2: SGHNT and YYREEE (reference sequence). The CDR3: CASSAGLQETQYF. CDR3 sequence (DNA): TGTGCCAGCAGCGCGGGACTTCAAGAGACCCAGTACTTC.

This chain connects TRBV5-8 to TRBJ2-5; maybe TRBD2 (7 bases). V was pared by 0 bases and J by 1 base, with 10 bases between. The CDR3 runs 15 residues. The germline V gene has CDR1 SGHTS and CDR2 YDEGEE. CDR3 bases: TGTGCCAGCAGCTTGGGGGGGGGCCGCCAAGAGACCCAGTACTTC. Translating it yields CASSLGGGRQETQYF.

This clone was recorded once. The chain joins TRBV6-5 to TRBJ1-1; D ambiguous. The ends were cut back, 2 bases at V and 10 bases at J, with 11 bases in the middle. Per germline, CDR1 MNHEY and CDR2 SVGAGI. The CDR3 runs 12 residues. This CDR3 is CASSYSSGRAFF. The CDR3 DNA reads TGTGCCAGCAGTTACAGTTCGGGGAGAGCTTTCTTT.

This clone has just one count. V and J are TRBV5-1 and TRBJ2-7, with TRBD1 as a possible D gene (6 bases). The V end lost 3 bases, the J end lost 4 bases, and 17 bases lay between the germline ends. The CDR3 is 15 amino acids. Germline loops: CDR1 SGHRS, CDR2 YFSETQ. The CDR3 region has the DNA TGCGCCAGCAGCTCTACCGGGACAACGCGGTACGAGCAGTACTTC. Encoded protein: CASSSTGTTRYEQYF.

The chain has TRBV9 and TRBJ2-1; tentative D call: TRBD2 (6 bases). The CDR3 loop spans 15 amino acids. V was pared by 2 bases and J by 4 bases, with 13 bases between. The germline V gene has CDR1 SGDLS and CDR2 YYNGEE. The CDR3 coding sequence is TGTGCCAGCAGCGTTACCGGGACTCAATACAATGAGCAGTTCTTC. This translates into CASSVTGTQYNEQFF.

This clone showed up just once. V gene TRBV2 combines with J gene TRBJ1-2; D perhaps matches TRBD1 (5 bases). The ends were cut back, 5 bases at V and 4 bases at J, with 17 bases in the middle. CDR3 length equals 15 residues. Germline-derived CDR1 and CDR2 are SNHLY and FYNNEI. Here the CDR3 reads CASSPPGGVGYGYTF. The CDR3 nucleotides read TGTGCCAGCAGTCCCCCTGGGGGGGTTGGCTATGGCTACACCTTC.

Remarks on this clone: Additional DNA sequences in this sample encode the identical CDR3. V and J are TRBV5-6 and TRBJ2-7, with 7 bases that match TRBD1. J lost 0 bases, V lost 5 bases, and 5 bases had no gene match. The length of the CDR3 is 14 residues. Per germline, CDR1 SGHDT and CDR2 YYEEEE. CDR3 loop: CASSLTGSSYEQYF. The CDR3 region has the DNA TGTGCCAGCAGTTTGACAGGGTCCTCCTACGAGCAGTACTTC.

On this clone: Other DNA sequences in the sample encode the same CDR3. The V gene is TRBV28, the J gene TRBJ2-7; 9 nucleotides agree with TRBD1. V gave up 4 bases and J gave up 4 bases; unmatched junction bases: 8. CDR3 length equals 15 residues. Germline CDR1 is MDHEN and CDR2 is SYDVKM. This CDR3 is CASSSAGTGTYEQYF. For the CDR3, the DNA is TGTGCCAGCAGTTCTGCCGGGACAGGGACTTACGAGCAGTACTTC.

The J gene is TRBJ2-7, the V gene TRBV5-1; the D is unclear. The CDR3 loop spans 15 amino acids. In germline, CDR1 is SGHRS, CDR2 YFSETQ. V was clipped by 1 base and J by 5 bases, with 16 bases between them. The CDR3 DNA is TGCGCCAGCAGCTTGAATTACGGAACACGGGACGAGCAGTACTTC. Translated, it gives CASSLNYGTRDEQYF.

This chain links TRBV19 with TRBJ2-6; TRBD1 agrees at 10 bases. Germline V gene data show CDR1 as LNHDA and CDR2 as SQIVND (reference sequence). This CDR3 is built from 19 residues. V gave up 8 bases and J gave up 0 bases; unmatched junction bases: 13. CDR3 DNA sequence: TGTGCCAGTCGGGCTCGACCGGGACAGGGGATCTCTGGGGCCAACGTCCTGACTTTC. As protein: CASRARPGQGISGANVLTF.

The genes are TRBV9 and TRBJ2-5; 7 nucleotides line up with TRBD2. The CDR3 is made up of 18 amino acids. The V segment lost 7 bases and the J segment 5 bases; nucleotides outside the gene matches: 23. The germline CDR1 and CDR2 sequences are SGDLS and YYNGEE. The CDR3 DNA sequence: TGTGCCAGCGAGTTCGAGGCCCGGGACTACCTCGCCACGGAGACCCAGTACTTC. Protein product: CASEFEARDYLATETQYF.

V gene TRBV19 combines with J gene TRBJ1-4; the D gene is possibly TRBD1 (5 bases). The CDR3 is 15 amino acids. V was shortened by 6 bases and J by 4 bases, with 15 bases between the two germline ends. The germline gives CDR1 LNHDA, CDR2 SQIVND (reference sequence). The CDR3 nucleotides are TGTGCCAGTAGCGGCTACAGGATGGGTAATGAAAAACTGTTTTTT. Protein product: CASSGYRMGNEKLFF.

The count of this clone is one. V gene TRBV5-4 combines with J gene TRBJ1-3; 9 bases align to TRBD1. The V and J ends lost 0 bases and 4 bases, in that order; junction bases with no gene match: 8. The CDR3 runs 17 residues. Germline lookup yields CDR1 SGHNT and CDR2 YYREEE (reference sequence). CDR3 residues: CASSLARGTGQGNTIYF. CDR3 bases: TGTGCCAGCAGCTTGGCCAGGGGGACAGGGCAAGGAAACACCATATATTTT. Full variable domain (missing parts from reference TRBV5-4 and TRBJ1-3): ETGVTQSPTHLIKTRGQQVTLRCSSQSGHNTVSWYQQALGQGPQFIFQYYREEENGRGNFPPRFSGLQFPNYSSELNVNALELDDSALYLCASSLARGTGQGNTIYFGEGSWLTVV.

As DNA, the CDR3 is TGTGCCAGCAGCTTGGGACAGAGCCTCTACAATGAGCAGTTCTTC. It translates to CASSLGQSLYNEQFF. The chain recombines TRBV5-8 with TRBJ2-1; D is possibly TRBD1 (5 bases). The CDR3 has 15 amino acids. The ends were cut back, 0 bases at V and 3 bases at J, with 10 bases in the middle. The germline CDR1 and CDR2 sequences are SGHTS and YDEGEE.

The V call is TRBV11-2, the J call TRBJ2-7, with 7 bases identical to TRBD1. The CDR3 extends over 15 amino acids. The trim removed 5 bases at V and 3 bases at J, leaving 10 bases unmatched. The V gene's germline CDR1 is SGHAT and CDR2 FQNNGV. CDR3 bases: TGTGCCAGCAGCGAGGGGGCGACGGGGATCTACGAGCAGTACTTC. This translates into CASSEGATGIYEQYF. Based on the CDR3 plus reference TRBV11-2 and TRBJ2-7, the full variable domain is EAGVAQSPRYKIIEKRQSVAFWCNPISGHATLYWYQQILGQGPKLLIQFQNNGVVDDSQLPKDRFSAERLKGVDSTLKIQPAKLEDSAVYLCASSEGATGIYEQYFGPGTRLTVT.

V and J are TRBV14 and TRBJ1-4; D call uncertain. CDR1 is SGHDN and CDR2 is FVKESK in the germline V gene. The CDR3 has 15 residues. V was cut by 0 bases and J by 8 bases, with 13 bases left in between. This chain's CDR3 is CASSQDPGRSEKLFF. The CDR3 coding sequence is TGTGCCAGCAGCCAAGATCCCGGGAGAAGCGAAAAACTGTTTTTT.

Concerning this clone itself: Other DNA variants within this sample encode the same CDR3. This chain uses TRBV5-4 with TRBJ2-5; TRBD2 is a possible D gene (6 bases). CDR1 and CDR2 from the germline V gene are SGHNT and YYREEE (reference sequence). Trimming took off 0 bases at V and 4 bases at J, with 10 bases between the two ends. This CDR3 region has 14 residues. The chain's CDR3 is CASSLAGVGETQYF. The CDR3 DNA reads TGTGCCAGCAGCTTGGCGGGGGTCGGAGAGACCCAGTACTTC. The entire variable domain, with the rest obtained from reference TRBV5-4 and TRBJ2-5, is as follows: ETGVTQSPTHLIKTRGQQVTLRCSSQSGHNTVSWYQQALGQGPQFIFQYYREEENGRGNFPPRFSGLQFPNYSSELNVNALELDDSALYLCASSLAGVGETQYFGPGTRLLVL.

The chain uses TRBV4-1 and TRBJ1-4, with no clear D. The germline gives CDR1 MGHRA, CDR2 YSYEKL. Trimming left V 0 bases short and J 0 bases short, with 8 bases between. CDR3 length: 16 amino acids. This CDR3 is CASSQDRAATNEKLFF. In DNA, the CDR3 is TGCGCCAGCAGCCAAGATCGGGCAGCAACTAATGAAAAACTGTTTTTT.